The T cell receptor (beta chain) described here comes from a study of identical twins' blood T cells. Study background: Roughly 50 million reads covered about six alpha-chain and about six beta-chain libraries.

Comment on this clonotype: Its antigen is undetermined.

General observations from the study: Top TCRbeta clonotypes were shared more with twin than unrelated donors.

The CDR3 has 15 residues. The germline gives CDR1 SNHLY, CDR2 FYNNEI. V was shortened by 5 bases and J by 3 bases, with 14 bases between the two germline ends. TCRdb independently ran MiXCR on the 5' RACE reads; one entry per CDR3 protein. The sample lists a few hundred thousand distinct CDR3 sequences; around 30% were seen once. This chain uses TRBV2 with TRBJ1-5, with D maybe TRBD1 (6 bases). Input material: PBMCs. The sequence was collected from a woman aged 18-49 years in good health. CDR3 loop: CASSMGGGANQPQHF. In nucleotides, the CDR3 is TGTGCCAGCAGTATGGGTGGGGGGGCCAATCAGCCCCAGCATTTT.